This record covers a single TCR beta chain. The table came from immunoSEQ multiplex PCR; TCRdb's copy has only in-frame clones and leaves some out. This repertoire shows 200,000 to 250,000 clones, over 75% found once; its top ten account for around 9.2%. These data come from a study of blood T cell repertoires in COVID-19. The length of the CDR3 is 19 residues. The ends lost 4 bases at V and 5 bases at J; junction bases unmatched: 21. Germline CDR1 is LGHDT and CDR2 is YNNKEL (reference sequence). V gene TRBV3-1 (or the pseudogene TRBV3-2) combines with J gene TRBJ2-3, with TRBD1 identical over 7 bases. This clonotype was obtained from a middle-aged man who had recovered from COVID-19. Sequenced sample: PBMCs or T cells enriched from blood (not recorded which). CDR3 DNA: TGTGCCAGCAGCCGATACATTACCCGACAGGGAAGTGTGTTAGATACGCAGTATTTT. This encodes CASSRYITRQGSVLDTQYF.